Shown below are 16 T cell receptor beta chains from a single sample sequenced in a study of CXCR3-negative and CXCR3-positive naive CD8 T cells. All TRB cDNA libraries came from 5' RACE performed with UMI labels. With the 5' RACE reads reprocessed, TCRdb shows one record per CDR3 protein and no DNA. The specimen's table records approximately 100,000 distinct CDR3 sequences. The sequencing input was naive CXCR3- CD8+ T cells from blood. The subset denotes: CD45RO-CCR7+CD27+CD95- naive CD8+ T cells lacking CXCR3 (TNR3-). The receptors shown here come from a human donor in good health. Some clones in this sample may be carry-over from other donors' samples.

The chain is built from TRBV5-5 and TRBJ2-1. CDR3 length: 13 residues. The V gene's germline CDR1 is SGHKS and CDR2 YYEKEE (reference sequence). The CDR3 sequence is CASRGWPYNEQFF.

CDR3 sequence reads: CSVETGGFEAFF. The chain employs TRBV29-1 and TRBJ1-1. Germline CDR1 SQVTM, CDR2 ANQGSEA. The CDR3 consists of 12 residues.

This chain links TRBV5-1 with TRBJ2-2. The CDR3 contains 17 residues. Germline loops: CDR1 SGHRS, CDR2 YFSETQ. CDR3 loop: CASSLDVGLPNTGELFF.

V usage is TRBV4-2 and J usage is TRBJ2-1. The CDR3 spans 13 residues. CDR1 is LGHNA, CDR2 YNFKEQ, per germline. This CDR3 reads CASSRYVGYEQFF.

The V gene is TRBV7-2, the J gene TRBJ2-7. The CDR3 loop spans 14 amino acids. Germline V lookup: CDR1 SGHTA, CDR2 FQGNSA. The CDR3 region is CASSLLPGSYEQYF.

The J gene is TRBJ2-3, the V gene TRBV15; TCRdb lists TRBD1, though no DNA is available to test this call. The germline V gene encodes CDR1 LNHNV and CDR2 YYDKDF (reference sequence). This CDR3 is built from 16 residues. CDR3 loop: CATSREAGQGADTQYF. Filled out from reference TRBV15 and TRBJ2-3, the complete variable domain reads DAMVIQNPRYQVTQFGKPVTLSCSQTLNHNVMYWYQQKSSQAPKLLFHYYDKDFNNEADTPDNFQSRRPNTSFCFLDIRSPGLGDTAMYLCATSREAGQGADTQYFGPGTRLTVL.

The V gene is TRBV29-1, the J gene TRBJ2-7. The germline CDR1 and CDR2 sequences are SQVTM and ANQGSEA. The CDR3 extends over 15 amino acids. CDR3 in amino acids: CSVVGGSAPPDEQYF.

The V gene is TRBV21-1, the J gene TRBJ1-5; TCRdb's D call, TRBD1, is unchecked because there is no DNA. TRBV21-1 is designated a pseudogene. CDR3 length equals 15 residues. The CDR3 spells CASSKEGDSEGPQHF.

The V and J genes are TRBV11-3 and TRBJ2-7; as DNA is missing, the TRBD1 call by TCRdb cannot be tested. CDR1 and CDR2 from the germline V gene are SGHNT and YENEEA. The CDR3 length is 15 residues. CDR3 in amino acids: CASSWGDGTLYEQYF.

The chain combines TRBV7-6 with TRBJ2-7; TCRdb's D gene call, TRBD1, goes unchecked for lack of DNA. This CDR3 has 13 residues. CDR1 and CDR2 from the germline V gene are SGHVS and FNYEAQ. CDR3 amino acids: CASSPPDGYEQYF.

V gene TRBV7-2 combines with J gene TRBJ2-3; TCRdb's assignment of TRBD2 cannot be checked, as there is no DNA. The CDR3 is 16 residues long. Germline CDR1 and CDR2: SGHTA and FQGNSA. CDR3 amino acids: CASSPTRTSGGDTQYF.

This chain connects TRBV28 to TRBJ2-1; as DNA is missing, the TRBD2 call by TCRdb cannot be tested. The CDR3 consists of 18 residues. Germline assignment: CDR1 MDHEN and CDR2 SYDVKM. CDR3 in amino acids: CASSLPGTSAWKGDEQFF.

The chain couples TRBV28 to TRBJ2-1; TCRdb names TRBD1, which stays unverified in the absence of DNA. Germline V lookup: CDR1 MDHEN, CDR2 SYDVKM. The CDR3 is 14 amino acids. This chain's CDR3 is CASSPTAGVDEQFF.

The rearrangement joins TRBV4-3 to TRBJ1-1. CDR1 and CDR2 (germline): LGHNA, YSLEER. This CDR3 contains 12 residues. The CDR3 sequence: CASSGMTAEAFF.

The CDR3 sequence: CASSLGTGTGTYGYTF. The chain combines TRBV7-6 with TRBJ1-2; with no DNA, the TCRdb D assignment of TRBD1 cannot be verified. The germline CDR1 and CDR2 sequences are SGHVS and FNYEAQ. The CDR3 is made up of 16 amino acids.

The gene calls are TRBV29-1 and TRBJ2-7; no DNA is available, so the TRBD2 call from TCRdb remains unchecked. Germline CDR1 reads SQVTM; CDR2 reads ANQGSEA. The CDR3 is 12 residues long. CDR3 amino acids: CSVVGLSYEQYF.